This T cell receptor beta chain is drawn from a study of response to subunit inactivated influenza vaccine. TCRdb passed the RT-PCR reads through MiXCR, listing each CDR3 protein once. This table has 400,000 to 550,000 distinct CDR3 sequences, 25% appearing once. There are 18 residues in the CDR3. The germline CDR1 and CDR2 sequences are SGDLS and YYNGEE. V shed 4 bases and J 3 bases; nucleotides not matched to a gene: 11. This clonotype was detected only a few times. Here the sequenced sample was CD4+ T cells sorted from PBMCs, taken more than 4 days after vaccination. The V and J genes are TRBV9 and TRBJ2-2; 11 positions match TRBD2. This receptor was taken from a man between 45 and 60 years old who received an inactivated influenza vaccine. CDR3 region: CASSPGASGGFDTGELFF. CDR3 coding DNA: TGTGCCAGCAGCCCCGGGGCTAGCGGGGGGTTCGACACCGGGGAGCTGTTTTTT. Full variable domain (missing parts from reference TRBV9 and TRBJ2-2): DSGVTQTPKHLITATGQRVTLRCSPRSGDLSVYWYQQSLDQGLQFLIQYYNGEERAKGNILERFSAQQFPDLHSELNLSSLELGDSALYFCASSPGASGGFDTGELFFGEGSRLTVL.